This T cell receptor (beta chain) appears in the sequencing data of a study of PD-1 blockade in mismatch repair-deficient tumors. About the research overall: All were previously treated, progressing patients with some twelve mismatch repair-deficient cancer types.

All patients were mismatch repair deficient, assessed by either PCR or immunohistochemistry. A few pembrolizumab responders had their TCRs sequenced. As concerns this clone: The antigen remains unidentified.

Study results and limitations: Tumor-resident clones, often undetectable pretreatment in blood, expanded then contracted after pembrolizumab.

V was trimmed by 5 bases and J by 4 bases, leaving 7 bases between them. The length of the CDR3 is 12 residues. The V gene's germline CDR1 is LNHDA and CDR2 SQIVND (reference sequence). Sequencing was performed with immunoSEQ multiplex PCR; in TCRdb, only in-frame clones are kept and a portion is missing. The sample shows 90,000 to 120,000 clones, 82% of them seen only once. This sample comprised peripheral blood, obtained approximately 35 weeks after starting pembrolizumab. The J gene is TRBJ2-3, the V gene TRBV19; D not resolved. The sequence came from an adult with mismatch repair-deficient cancer. The CDR3 sequence is CASSGLPDTQYF. As DNA, the CDR3 is TGTGCCAGTAGTGGCCTCCCAGATACGCAGTATTTT.